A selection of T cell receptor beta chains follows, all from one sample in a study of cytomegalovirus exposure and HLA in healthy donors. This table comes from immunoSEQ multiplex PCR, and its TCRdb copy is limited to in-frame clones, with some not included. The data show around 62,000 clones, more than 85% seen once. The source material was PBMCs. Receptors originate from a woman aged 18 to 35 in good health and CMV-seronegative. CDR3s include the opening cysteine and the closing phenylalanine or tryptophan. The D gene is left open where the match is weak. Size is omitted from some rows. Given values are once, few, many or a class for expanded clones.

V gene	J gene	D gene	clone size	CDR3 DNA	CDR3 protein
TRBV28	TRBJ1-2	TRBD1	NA	TGTGCCAGCAGTATACAGGGACAGGGGGCAATTGGCTACACCTTC	CASSIQGQGAIGYTF
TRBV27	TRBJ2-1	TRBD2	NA	TGTGCCAGCAGACCACGTAGCGGGGGACCTTACAATGAGCAGTTCTTC	CASRPRSGGPYNEQFF
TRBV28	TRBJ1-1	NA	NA	TGTGCCAGTATATCCACTGAAGCTTTCTTT	CASISTEAFF
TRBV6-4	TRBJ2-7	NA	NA	TGTGCCAGCAGACGGGAGCACATAGGGCCCTACGAGCAGTACTTC	CASRREHIGPYEQYF
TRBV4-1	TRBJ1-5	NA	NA	TGCGCCAGCAGCCAAGAACTCATTACGCCGCCCCAGCATTTT	CASSQELITPPQHF
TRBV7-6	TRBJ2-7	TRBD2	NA	TGTGCCAGCAGCCCCCAGAGGACTAGCGGGAGCAACGAGCAGTACTTC	CASSPQRTSGSNEQYF
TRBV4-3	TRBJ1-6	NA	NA	TGCGCCAGCAGCCAAGTTCCAGGGCCTAATTCACCCCTCCACTTT	CASSQVPGPNSPLHF
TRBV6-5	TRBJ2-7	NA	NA	TGTGCCAGCACCCCGGGACAGTTCGGAGGGGAGCAGTACTTC	CASTPGQFGGEQYF
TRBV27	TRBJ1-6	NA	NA	TGTGCCAGCAGTTTATCGATGGACAGACTCCGGTATTCACCCCTCCACTTT	CASSLSMDRLRYSPLHF
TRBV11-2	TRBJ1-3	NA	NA	TGTGCCAGCAGCTTAGACCTGGGAGGGGAAGGTGGAAACACCATATATTTT	CASSLDLGGEGGNTIYF
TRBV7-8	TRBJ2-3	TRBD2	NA	TGTGCCAGCAGCTTAGAACCGGGGGGAAGCACAGATACGCAGTATTTT	CASSLEPGGSTDTQYF
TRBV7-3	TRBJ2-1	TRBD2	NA	TGTGCCAGCAGCTTAGCCGGGACTAGGGAAAACAATGAGCAGTTCTTC	CASSLAGTRENNEQFF
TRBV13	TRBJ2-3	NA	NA	TGTGCCAGCAGCCGACAGGGGACTAACGATTATACGCAGTATTTT	CASSRQGTNDYTQYF
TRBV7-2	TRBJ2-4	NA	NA	TGTGCCAGCAGCTCCGTGGGCCGCAAGTACTTC	CASSSVGRKYF
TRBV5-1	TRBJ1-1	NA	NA	TGCGCCAGCAGCTTGAGACAGACCACTGAAGCTTTCTTT	CASSLRQTTEAFF
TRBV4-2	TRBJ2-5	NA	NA	TGTGCCAGCAGCCAAGGGTCGTTTGAGATAGAGACCCAGTACTTC	CASSQGSFEIETQYF
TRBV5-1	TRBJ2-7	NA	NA	TGCGCCAGCAGCTTAATGACAGGGGAGGGCGAGCAGTACTTC	CASSLMTGEGEQYF
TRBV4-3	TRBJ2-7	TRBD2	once	TGCGCCAGCAGCCAAGGGACTAGCCGGAGAGTCGAGCAGTACTTC	CASSQGTSRRVEQYF
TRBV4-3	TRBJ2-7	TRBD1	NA	TGCGCCAGCAGCTACACTACAATTACAGGGGCCGACTCCTACGAGCAGTACTTC	CASSYTTITGADSYEQYF
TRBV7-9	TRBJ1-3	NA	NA	TGTGCCAGCAGCTCCCTGGGAAACACCATATATTTT	CASSSLGNTIYF
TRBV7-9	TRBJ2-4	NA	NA	TGTGCCAGCAGCTGGGGGGGGGCAAACATTCAGTACTTC	CASSWGGANIQYF
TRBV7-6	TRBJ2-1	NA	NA	TGTGCCAGCAGCCCCGCGACCACAGGTCATGAGCAGTTCTTC	CASSPATTGHEQFF
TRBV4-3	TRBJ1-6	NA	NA	TGCGCCAGCAGCCAAGCCGGGAGGAATTCACCCCTCCACTTT	CASSQAGRNSPLHF
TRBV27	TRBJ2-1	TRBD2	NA	TGTGCCAGCAGTTTGGTGCTAGCGGGAGGGCCCATCTACAATGAGCAGTTCTTC	CASSLVLAGGPIYNEQFF
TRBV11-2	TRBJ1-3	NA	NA	TGTGCCAGCAGCTTAAGCCGGGGCTCTGGAAACACCATATATTTT	CASSLSRGSGNTIYF
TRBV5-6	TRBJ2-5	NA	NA	TGTGCCAGCAGCGCGCAGGGCGGAAACAAGTACCAAGAGACCCAGTACTTC	CASSAQGGNKYQETQYF
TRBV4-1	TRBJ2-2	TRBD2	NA	TGCGCCAGCACCACTAGGGGTTTAGCGGGAAACACCGGGGAGCTGTTTTTT	CASTTRGLAGNTGELFF
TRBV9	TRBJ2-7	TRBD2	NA	TGTGCCAGCAGCGGGACTAGCGGCGTCGAGCAGTACTTC	CASSGTSGVEQYF
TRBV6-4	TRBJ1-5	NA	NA	TGTGCCAGCAGTGTAGAGGAGAATCAGCCCCAGCATTTT	CASSVEENQPQHF
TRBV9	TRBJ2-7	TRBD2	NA	TGTGCCAGCAGCGTAGCCCCCTCTAGCGGGGGCCCGGTAGAGCAGTACTTC	CASSVAPSSGGPVEQYF
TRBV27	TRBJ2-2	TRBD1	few	TGTGCCAGCAGAACCGGGGACAGGGACACCGGGGAGCTGTTTTTT	CASRTGDRDTGELFF
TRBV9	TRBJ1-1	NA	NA	TGTGCCAGCAGCGGTAGACAGAACACTGAAGCTTTCTTT	CASSGRQNTEAFF
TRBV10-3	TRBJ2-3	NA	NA	TGTGCCGTCTCAACTAGAGATACGCAGTATTTT	CAVSTRDTQYF
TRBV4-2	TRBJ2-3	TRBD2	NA	TGTGCCAGCAGCCAAGATCCGAGTAGCGGGGGCACAGATACGCAGTATTTT	CASSQDPSSGGTDTQYF
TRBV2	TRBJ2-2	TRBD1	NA	TGTGCCAGCAGGGGGACAGGCGAATACACCGGGGAGCTGTTTTTT	CASRGTGEYTGELFF
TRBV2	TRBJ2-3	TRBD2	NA	TGTGCCGGTGCGGGGGGCCGGGGGGATACGCAGTATTTT	CAGAGGRGDTQYF
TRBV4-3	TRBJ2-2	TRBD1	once	TGCGCCAGCAGCCATCGACAGGGGGCGGCCGGGGAGCTGTTTTTT	CASSHRQGAAGELFF
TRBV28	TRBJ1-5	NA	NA	TGTGCCAGCAGTTTATCCAGTCTTCAGCCCCAGCATTTT	CASSLSSLQPQHF
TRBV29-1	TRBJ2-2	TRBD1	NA	TGCAGCGGTATTGGGACAGGAGTAACCGGGGAGCTGTTTTTT	CSGIGTGVTGELFF
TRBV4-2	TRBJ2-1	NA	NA	TGTGCCAGCAGCCAAGTCTTCGGGGGTTCGGGGAGGTACAATGAGCAGTTCTTC	CASSQVFGGSGRYNEQFF
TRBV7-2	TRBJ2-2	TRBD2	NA	TGTGCCAGCAGCTTAGTGGGGGGGTTCGGGGAGCTGTTTTTT	CASSLVGGFGELFF
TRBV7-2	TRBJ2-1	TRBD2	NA	TGTGCCAGCAGCCTCGGACTAGCGCCAGTTGAGCAGTTCTTC	CASSLGLAPVEQFF
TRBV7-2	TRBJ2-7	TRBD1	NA	TGTGCCAGCAGCTTACTCGGGACAGCAGCCTACGAGCAGTACTTC	CASSLLGTAAYEQYF
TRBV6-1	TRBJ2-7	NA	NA	TGTGCCAGCAGTGCCGGAGGGGGGGTTAGAACCTACGAGCAGTACTTC	CASSAGGGVRTYEQYF
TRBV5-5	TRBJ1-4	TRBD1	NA	TGTGCCAGCGCTACAGGGGATAATGAAAAACTGTTTTTT	CASATGDNEKLFF
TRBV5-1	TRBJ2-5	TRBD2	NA	TGCGCCAGCACCCGGACTAGCGGGAGGGAAGAGACCCAGTACTTC	CASTRTSGREETQYF
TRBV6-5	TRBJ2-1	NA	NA	TGTGCCAGCAGTTACCTGGGTACAGGTGAGCAGTTCTTC	CASSYLGTGEQFF
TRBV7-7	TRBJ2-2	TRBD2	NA	TGTGCCAGCAGCTCTAGCGGGAACACCGGGGAGCTGTTTTTT	CASSSSGNTGELFF
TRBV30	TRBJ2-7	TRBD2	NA	TGTGCCTGGATGGCGGGGGACGGCTACGAGCAGTACTTC	CAWMAGDGYEQYF
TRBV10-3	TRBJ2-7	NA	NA	TGTGCCATCAGTGACCACACTAAAGGGGCAAGCTCATCCTACGAGCAGTACTTC	CAISDHTKGASSSYEQYF
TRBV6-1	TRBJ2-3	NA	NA	TGTGCCAGCAGTGAAGGTCCCTCTTCAGATACGCAGTATTTT	CASSEGPSSDTQYF
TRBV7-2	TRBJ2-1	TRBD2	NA	TGTGCCAGCAGCTCCGTTGGACTAGCGGAAAATGGCAATGAGCAGTTCTTC	CASSSVGLAENGNEQFF
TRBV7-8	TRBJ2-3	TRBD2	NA	TGTGCCAGCAGAAACGGACTAGCGGGGGGGGCGGCGGCAGATACGCAGTATTTT	CASRNGLAGGAAADTQYF
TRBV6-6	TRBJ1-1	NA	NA	TGTGCCAGCAGTTACGGGCCTGAAGCTTTCTTT	CASSYGPEAFF
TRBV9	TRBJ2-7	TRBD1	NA	TGTGCCAGCAGCGTCGGGGACAGACTTTACGAGCAGTACTTC	CASSVGDRLYEQYF
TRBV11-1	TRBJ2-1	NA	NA	TGTGCCAGCAGCTTAAGTATGGGAGTAGAGTACAATGAGCAGTTCTTC	CASSLSMGVEYNEQFF
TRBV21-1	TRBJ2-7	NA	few	TGTGCCAGCATCTATAAAGAGGCAACAGAAAGGAGGGACGAGCAGTACTTC	CASIYKEATERRDEQYF
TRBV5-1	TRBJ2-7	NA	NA	TGCGCCAGCAGCTCCAGGGGGGACCCCTACGAGCAGTACTTC	CASSSRGDPYEQYF
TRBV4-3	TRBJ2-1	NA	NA	TGCGCCAGCAGCCGAGCCCCGACAGCGTACAATGAGCAGTTCTTC	CASSRAPTAYNEQFF